The clone carrying this T cell receptor beta chain was recorded at least ten times. Its cognate antigen is unknown. According to the study, genomic DNA was the template for TCR beta VDJ and CDR3 profiling. TCRdb processed the reads anew with MiXCR; each CDR3 protein has one entry. The sample consists of more than 200,000 distinct CDR3 sequences, 40% to 60% of them appearing once. The data originate from a study of CD8+CD57+ T cells in acquired aplastic anemia. The wider study: Sorted CD4+ and CD8+ cells gave a mean 3.2 ug DNA, range 0.2 to 27.4 ug. The study's findings and limits: Levels of CD8+ Simpson's diversity were not significantly distinct in patients versus controls.

The length of the CDR3 is 13 residues. Between the trimmed V and J ends, which lost 3 bases and 5 bases, there was a span of 11 bases. CDR1 and CDR2 from the germline V gene are SGHAT and FQNNGV. Sequencing was done on patients that had shown CD8+CD57+ cell expansion by flow cytometry. This chain joins TRBV11-2 and TRBJ2-7; D is undetermined. This clonotype was obtained from a human donor with aplastic anemia. The sequencing input was sorted CD4+, CD8+, or CD8+CD57+ T cells (not recorded which) from PBMCs. CDR3 residues: CASSFTLVDEQYF. The CDR3 bases are TGTGCCAGCAGCTTTACGTTAGTGGACGAGCAGTACTTC.